These 21 T cell receptor beta chains were all obtained from the same sample, sequenced in a study of T-cell reconstitution after alpha-beta-depleted transplantation in children. Unique molecular identifiers were incorporated during preparation of the TCRbeta library. TCRdb reprocessed the PCR reads with MiXCR, giving one entry per CDR3 protein. The sample gives 500,000 to 600,000 distinct CDR3 sequences, over 25% of which show up once; approximately 2.3% is in the top ten. Sequenced here: PBMCs from the stem cell graft donor, sampled from the stem cell graft. Receptors originate from a human donor who donated a stem cell graft to a child with aplastic anemia.

The V and J genes are TRBV5-1 and TRBJ2-2; D is undetermined. CDR3 length: 13 amino acids. Trimming left V 0 bases short and J 5 bases short, with 5 bases between. Germline CDR1 is SGHRS and CDR2 is YFSETQ. The DNA of the CDR3 is TGCGCCAGCAGCTTGGAGTATACCGGGGAGCTGTTTTTT. This sequence encodes CASSLEYTGELFF.

This clonotype was observed a few times. The chain recombines TRBV20-1 with TRBJ2-6; D may be TRBD1 (5 bases). V lost 6 bases to trimming and J lost 3 bases, with 12 bases between them. Germline V lookup: CDR1 DFQATT, CDR2 SNEGSKA (reference sequence). This CDR3 is built from 14 residues. CDR3 nucleotide sequence: TGCAGTGCCCAAAGGGGCCTTGGGGCCAACGTCCTGACTTTC. Its protein is CSAQRGLGANVLTF.

The chain combines TRBV7-8 with TRBJ2-3, with D possibly matching TRBD2 (5 bases). The CDR3 runs to 17 residues. CDR1 is SGHVS, CDR2 FQNEAQ, per germline. The V gene lost 0 bases and the J gene lost 3 bases, with 16 bases spanning the gap. This chain's CDR3 is CASSLAGVRAHTDTQYF. CDR3 bases: TGTGCCAGCAGCTTAGCGGGAGTACGGGCACATACAGATACGCAGTATTTT.

The V gene is TRBV5-1, the J gene TRBJ1-1; D is possibly TRBD1 (6 bases). V was trimmed by 0 bases and J by 6 bases, leaving 9 bases between them. Germline V CDR1 and CDR2: SGHRS, YFSETQ. CDR3 length: 13 amino acids. CDR3: CASSLARGPEAFF. For the CDR3, the DNA is TGCGCCAGCAGCTTGGCCCGGGGGCCTGAAGCTTTCTTT.

The chain has TRBV9 and TRBJ1-4, with 9 bases matching TRBD1. The CDR3 is 14 amino acids. From germline, CDR1 is SGDLS and CDR2 YYNGEE. With V trimmed by 3 bases and J by 6 bases, 3 bases remained unmatched. The CDR3 reads CASSAWTGDEKLFF. In DNA form, the CDR3 reads TGTGCCAGCAGCGCGTGGACAGGGGATGAAAAACTGTTTTTT.

This clonotype was counted only a few times. This chain links TRBV20-1 with TRBJ1-2; TRBD1 is a possible D gene (6 bases). The CDR3 sequence is 14 residues long. Per the germline V gene, CDR1 is DFQATT and CDR2 is SNEGSKA (reference sequence). V lost 3 bases and J lost 5, with 16 bases in between. The CDR3 DNA sequence: TGCAGTGCTAGTGCGGCAGGGGAACCATATGGCTACACCTTC. Its protein is CSASAAGEPYGYTF.

In this sample, this clonotype turned up many times. The chain employs TRBV7-3 and TRBJ2-1, with D possibly TRBD2 on 6 matching bases. CDR1 and CDR2 (germline): SGHTA, FQGTGA. V dropped 5 bases and J dropped 4 bases, with 9 bases sitting between them. The CDR3 is 13 residues long. CDR3 nucleotide sequence: TGTGCCAGCAGCCGGGACTCTTACAATGAGCAGTTCTTC. Amino acid sequence: CASSRDSYNEQFF. Together with reference TRBV7-3 and TRBJ2-1, the CDR3 gives the full variable domain: GAGVSQTPSNKVTEKGKYVELRCDPISGHTALYWYRQSLGQGPEFLIYFQGTGAADDSGLPNDRFFAVRPEGSVSTLKIQRTERGDSAVYLCASSRDSYNEQFFGPGTRLTVL.

This clonotype has just a few counts. The chain recombines TRBV5-1 with TRBJ1-1; D remains ambiguous. V lost 4 bases and J lost 1, with 14 bases in between. CDR3 size: 15 residues. The germline V gene encodes CDR1 SGHRS and CDR2 YFSETQ. CDR3 coding DNA: TGCGCCAGCAGCCCGGTGACCGACCCGAACACTGAAGCTTTCTTT. Its translation: CASSPVTDPNTEAFF.

A few counts support this clonotype. V usage is TRBV15 and J usage is TRBJ1-1; weak D call: TRBD1 (5 bases). CDR1 LNHNV and CDR2 YYDKDF come from the germline V gene (reference sequence). With 5 bases removed from V and 0 bases from J, the gap between germline ends came to 13 bases. This CDR3 has 15 amino acids. The CDR3 DNA reads as TGTGCCACCAGCGGCCAACAGGATTTGAACACTGAAGCTTTCTTT. Translation: CATSGQQDLNTEAFF.

This clonotype occurred a few times. The V call is TRBV7-2, the J call TRBJ2-5; TRBD2 matches at 10 bases. This CDR3 spans 14 amino acids. The V segment lost 5 bases and the J segment 3 bases; nucleotides outside the gene matches: 3. The germline V gene encodes CDR1 SGHTA and CDR2 FQGNSA. CDR3 sequence (DNA): TGTGCCAGCAGCCAAGGGACTAGCGAAGAGACCCAGTACTTC. Its translation: CASSQGTSEETQYF. Together with reference TRBV7-2 and TRBJ2-5, the CDR3 gives the full variable domain: GAGVSQSPSNKVTEKGKDVELRCDPISGHTALYWYRQSLGQGLEFLIYFQGNSAPDKSGLPSDRFSAERTGGSVSTLTIQRTQQEDSAVYLCASSQGTSEETQYFGPGTRLLVL.

The J gene is TRBJ1-5, the V gene TRBV7-2, with D possibly TRBD1 on 6 matching bases. Per the germline V gene, CDR1 is SGHTA and CDR2 is FQGNSA. Deletions cut 5 bases from V and 5 bases from J, with 16 bases between. The CDR3 has 15 residues. For the CDR3, the DNA is TGTGCCAGCAGCCCCGCCCTGGGGGGGCATCAGCCCCAGCATTTT. It is translated as CASSPALGGHQPQHF.

This chain uses TRBV20-1 with TRBJ2-7, with 11 positions matching TRBD2. Germline CDR1 reads DFQATT; CDR2 reads SNEGSKA (reference sequence). CDR3 length equals 14 residues. The J segment lost 6 bases and the V segment lost 5 bases, leaving 9 bases of the junction unmatched. The CDR3 nucleotides read TGCAGTGCTTACGGACTAGCGGGCTTCGGCGAGCAGTACTTC. Translating it yields CSAYGLAGFGEQYF.

The chain links TRBV24-1 to TRBJ2-1; D is ambiguous. Germline V gene lookup returns CDR1 KGHDR and CDR2 SFDVKD. This CDR3 is built from 11 residues. Trimming removed 9 bases at V and 4 bases at J, with 6 bases between. CDR3 residues: CATAGYNEQFF. Written as DNA, the CDR3 is TGTGCCACCGCTGGATACAATGAGCAGTTCTTC.

This clonotype was counted once. The CDR3 does not close with the conserved phenylalanine or tryptophan, likely indicating a read error. V and J are TRBV30 and TRBJ1-2; 9 bases fit TRBD1. Trimming at V came to 2 bases and at J to 8 bases, leaving 6 bases not matched to a gene. The CDR3 runs to 13 residues. Germline assignment: CDR1 GTSNPN and CDR2 SVGIG (reference sequence). The DNA for the CDR3 is TGTGCCTGGAGTAGACAGGGGGTTGGGGGCTACACCTTG. It encodes CAWSRQGVGGYTL.

J is TRBJ2-7 and V is TRBV6-7; 8 bases agree with TRBD2. TRBV6-7 is annotated as an ORF whose role is uncertain. V lost 6 bases and J lost 2; bases outside the gene matches: 6. The CDR3 loop spans 14 amino acids. The chain's CDR3 is CASSQGLVTYEQYF. CDR3 nucleotides: TGTGCCAGCAGCCAGGGACTAGTCACCTACGAGCAGTACTTC.

The rearrangement uses TRBV7-9 and TRBJ1-4; D may be TRBD1 (5 bases). There are 14 residues in the CDR3. Trimming stripped 6 bases from V and 8 bases from J, with 16 bases between. Germline CDR1 SEHNR, CDR2 FQNEAQ (reference sequence). The CDR3 protein is CASSSPGLVEKLFF. The CDR3 nucleotides read TGTGCCAGCAGTTCTCCGGGACTTGTGGAAAAACTGTTTTTT.

The chain carries TRBV5-1 and TRBJ1-1, with D perhaps matching TRBD1 (5 bases). The CDR3 has 14 residues. Germline values: CDR1 SGHRS, CDR2 YFSETQ. V was cut by 1 base and J by 7 bases, with 14 bases left in between. The CDR3 spells CASSLFQGRGEAFF. DNA for the CDR3: TGCGCCAGCAGCTTGTTTCAGGGAAGGGGTGAAGCTTTCTTT.

The chain recombines TRBV11-2 with TRBJ1-2; D is perhaps TRBD1 (6 bases). The CDR3 is 16 amino acids. Trimming shortened V by 3 bases and J by 2 bases, and 16 bases separated the two germline ends. The germline gives CDR1 SGHAT, CDR2 FQNNGV. As DNA, the CDR3 is TGTGCCAGCAGCTTTTTTGCCGGGACACAAAACTATGGCTACACCTTC. It translates to CASSFFAGTQNYGYTF.

V is TRBV15 and J is TRBJ1-4; maybe TRBD1 (5 bases). Germline V gives CDR1 LNHNV, CDR2 YYDKDF (reference sequence). The CDR3 covers 18 residues. V lost 4 bases and J 10 bases, leaving 28 bases between the germline ends. This CDR3 is CATSKGGTQGFSSGKLFF. The CDR3 DNA is TGTGCCACCAGCAAAGGAGGCACTCAGGGTTTCTCTTCTGGAAAACTGTTTTTT. The full variable domain, rest sourced from reference TRBV15 and TRBJ1-4, is DAMVIQNPRYQVTQFGKPVTLSCSQTLNHNVMYWYQQKSSQAPKLLFHYYDKDFNNEADTPDNFQSRRPNTSFCFLDIRSPGLGDTAMYLCATSKGGTQGFSSGKLFFGSGTQLSVL.

In its sample, this clonotype was seen many times. The rearrangement uses TRBV7-2 and TRBJ2-1; maybe TRBD2 (6 bases). Per the germline V gene, CDR1 is SGHTA and CDR2 is FQGNSA. V gave up 4 bases and J gave up 6 bases, with 7 bases separating them. The CDR3 has 12 amino acids. The CDR3 spells CASSSGVNEQFF. In DNA form, the CDR3 reads TGTGCCAGCAGCTCGGGGGTCAATGAGCAGTTCTTC.

This clonotype was counted only a few times. This sequence joins TRBV20-1 and TRBJ2-2; 9 bases fit TRBD2. This CDR3 is built from 13 residues. Germline CDR1 and CDR2: DFQATT and SNEGSKA (reference sequence). V trimming: 7 bases; J trimming: 6 bases; junction bases outside the gene matches: 6. The CDR3 nucleotides read TGCAGTGGAGGGGGACTAGCACCCGGGGAGCTGTTTTTT. This translates into CSGGGLAPGELFF.